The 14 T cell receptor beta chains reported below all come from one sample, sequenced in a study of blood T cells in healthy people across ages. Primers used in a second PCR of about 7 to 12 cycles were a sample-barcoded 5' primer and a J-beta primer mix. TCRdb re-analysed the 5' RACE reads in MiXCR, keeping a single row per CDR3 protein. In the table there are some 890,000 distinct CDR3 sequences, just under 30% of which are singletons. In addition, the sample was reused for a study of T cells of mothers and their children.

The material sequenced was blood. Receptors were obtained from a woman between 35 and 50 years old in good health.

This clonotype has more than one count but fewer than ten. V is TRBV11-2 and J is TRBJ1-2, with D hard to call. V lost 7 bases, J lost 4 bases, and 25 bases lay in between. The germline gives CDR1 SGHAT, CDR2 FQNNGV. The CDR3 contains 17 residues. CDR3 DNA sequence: TGTGCCAGCACCCCGACACCTGCGCGAGGGAGTGGCTATGGCTACACCTTC. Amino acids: CASTPTPARGSGYGYTF.

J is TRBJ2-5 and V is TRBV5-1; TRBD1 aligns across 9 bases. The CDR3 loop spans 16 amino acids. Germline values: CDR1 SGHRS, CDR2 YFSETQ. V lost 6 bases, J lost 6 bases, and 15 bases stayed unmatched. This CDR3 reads CASNNTGGSRRKTQYF. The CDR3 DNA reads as TGCGCCAGCAACAATACAGGGGGCTCCAGAAGGAAGACCCAGTACTTC. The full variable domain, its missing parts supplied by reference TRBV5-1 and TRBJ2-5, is KAGVTQTPRYLIKTRGQQVTLSCSPISGHRSVSWYQQTPGQGLQFLFEYFSETQRNKGNFPGRFSGRQFSNSRSEMNVSTLELGDSALYLCASNNTGGSRRKTQYFGPGTRLLVL.

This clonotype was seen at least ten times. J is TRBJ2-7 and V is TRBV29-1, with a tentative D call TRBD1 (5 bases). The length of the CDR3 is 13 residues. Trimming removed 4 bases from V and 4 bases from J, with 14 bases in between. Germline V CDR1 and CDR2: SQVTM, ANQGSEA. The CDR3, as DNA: TGCAGCGTTGTTTCGGCAGGGCAATACGAGCAGTACTTC. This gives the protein CSVVSAGQYEQYF.

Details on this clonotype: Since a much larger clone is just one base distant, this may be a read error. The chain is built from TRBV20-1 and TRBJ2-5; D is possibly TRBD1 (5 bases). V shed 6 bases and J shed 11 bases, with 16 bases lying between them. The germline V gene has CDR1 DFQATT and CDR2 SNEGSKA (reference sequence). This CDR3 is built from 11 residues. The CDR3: CSAKGPALQYF. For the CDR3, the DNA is TGCAGTGCCAAGGGGCCAGCTCTTCAGTACTTC.

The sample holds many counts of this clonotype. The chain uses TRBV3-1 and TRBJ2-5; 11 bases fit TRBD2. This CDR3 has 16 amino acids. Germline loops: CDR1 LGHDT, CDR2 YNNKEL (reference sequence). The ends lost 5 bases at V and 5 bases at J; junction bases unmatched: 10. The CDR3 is CASSWTSGSFPETQYF. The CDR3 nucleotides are TGTGCCAGCAGCTGGACTAGCGGGTCCTTCCCGGAGACCCAGTACTTC.

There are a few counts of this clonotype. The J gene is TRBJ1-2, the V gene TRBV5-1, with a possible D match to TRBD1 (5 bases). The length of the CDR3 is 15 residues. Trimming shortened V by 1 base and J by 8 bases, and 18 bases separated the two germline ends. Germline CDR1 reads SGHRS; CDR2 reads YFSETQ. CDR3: CASSLRVSGRGGYTF. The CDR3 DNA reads TGCGCCAGCAGCTTGCGAGTGAGTGGTAGGGGCGGCTACACCTTC.

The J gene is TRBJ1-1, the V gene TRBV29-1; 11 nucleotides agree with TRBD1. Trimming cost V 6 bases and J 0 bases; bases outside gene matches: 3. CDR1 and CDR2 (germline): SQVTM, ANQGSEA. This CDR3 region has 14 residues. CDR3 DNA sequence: TGCAGCGTGGGACAGGGGGGCATGAACACTGAAGCTTTCTTT. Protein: CSVGQGGMNTEAFF.

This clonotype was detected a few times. The chain's CDR3 is CASSYSMNGYEQYF. In nucleotides, the CDR3 is TGTGCCAGCAGTTACTCGATGAACGGCTACGAGCAGTACTTC. The V gene is TRBV6-5, the J gene TRBJ2-7; no clear D gene. The CDR3 has 14 residues. Germline CDR1 reads MNHEY; CDR2 reads SVGAGI. V shed 0 bases and J shed 3 bases, with 9 bases lying between them.

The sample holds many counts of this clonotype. The CDR3 DNA sequence: TGCAGCGTTGAAGGACCCGCGTCTTACGAGCAGTACTTC. As protein: CSVEGPASYEQYF. The rearrangement uses TRBV29-1 and TRBJ2-7; no definite D call. Germline V gene sequence: CDR1 SQVTM, CDR2 ANQGSEA. V lost 1 base to trimming and J lost 4 bases, with 11 bases between them. This CDR3 is built from 13 residues.

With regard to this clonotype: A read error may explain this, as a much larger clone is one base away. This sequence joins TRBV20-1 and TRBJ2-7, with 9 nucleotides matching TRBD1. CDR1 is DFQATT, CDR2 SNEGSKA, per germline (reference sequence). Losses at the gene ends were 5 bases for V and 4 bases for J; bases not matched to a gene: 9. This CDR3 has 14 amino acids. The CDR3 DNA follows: TGCAGTGCTGGGATAGGGGGACAGGGTTACGAGCAGTACTTC. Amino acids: CSAGIGGQGYEQYF.

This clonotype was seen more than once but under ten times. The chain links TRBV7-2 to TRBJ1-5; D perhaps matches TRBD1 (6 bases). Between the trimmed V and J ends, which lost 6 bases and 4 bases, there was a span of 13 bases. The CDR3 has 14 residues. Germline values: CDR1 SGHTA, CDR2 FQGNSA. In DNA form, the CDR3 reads TGTGCCAGCAGATCAACAGGGATAAATCAGCCCCAGCATTTT. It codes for CASRSTGINQPQHF.

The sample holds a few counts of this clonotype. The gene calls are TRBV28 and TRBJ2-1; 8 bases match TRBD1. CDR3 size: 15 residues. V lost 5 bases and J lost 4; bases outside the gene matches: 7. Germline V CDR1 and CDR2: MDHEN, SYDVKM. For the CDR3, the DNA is TGTGCCAGCAGTCTATATACAGGGGGATACAATGAGCAGTTCTTC. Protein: CASSLYTGGYNEQFF.

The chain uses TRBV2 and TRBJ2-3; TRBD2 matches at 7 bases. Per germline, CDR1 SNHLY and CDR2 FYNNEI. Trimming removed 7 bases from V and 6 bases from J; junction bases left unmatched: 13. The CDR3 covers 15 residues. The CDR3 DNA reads TGTGCCAGCAAATCGGGGAGGGAGGTCCGGGATACGCAGTATTTT. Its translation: CASKSGREVRDTQYF.

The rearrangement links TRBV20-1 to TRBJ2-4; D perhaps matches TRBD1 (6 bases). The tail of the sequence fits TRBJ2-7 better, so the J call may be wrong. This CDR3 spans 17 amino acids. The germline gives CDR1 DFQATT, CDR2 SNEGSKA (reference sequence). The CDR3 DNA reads TGCAGTGCTAGAGGAGGCAGAATGGGGGCCAGGGACTACGAGCAGTACTTC. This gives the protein CSARGGRMGARDYEQYF.